This T cell receptor beta chain derives from a study of CD4 T cells in relation to SARS-CoV-2 and coronaviruses. Profiling relied on immunoSEQ multiplex PCR, and the TCRdb table lists in-frame clones only, not all of them. Here the sample spans about 36,000 clones, 70% to 80% being singletons. As to this clone: Antigen specificity is unknown.

This TCR came from an adult with COVID-19. The specimen was memory CD4+ T cells from PBMCs, cultured in vitro.

The CDR3 DNA reads TGTGCCAGCAGTTCCCGGACAGACTACGAGCAGTACTTC. This gives the protein CASSSRTDYEQYF. The rearrangement joins TRBV27 to TRBJ2-7, with a tentative D call TRBD1 (6 bases). V lost 4 bases and J lost 3, with 10 bases in between. The CDR3 has 13 amino acids. The germline CDR1 and CDR2 sequences are MNHEY and SMNVEV (reference sequence).